This is a list of T cell receptor beta chains from one sample in a study of blood T cells in healthy people across ages. In TCRdb, the 5' RACE reads were re-called with MiXCR into one record per CDR3 protein. The repertoire holds some 640,000 distinct CDR3 sequences, with less than 35% as singletons. The sample consisted of blood. These receptors were collected from an elderly woman in good health. CDR3s include the opening cysteine and the closing phenylalanine or tryptophan. A D gene is named only where the DNA matches it firmly. Where a row states a size, it is once, few, many or the class of an expanded clone; other rows omit it.

V	J	D	size	CDR3	DNA
TRBV12-3/TRBV12-4	TRBJ1-6	.	.	CASNRDWSSYNSPLHF	TGTGCCAGCAACCGGGACTGGAGCTCCTATAATTCACCCCTCCACTTT
TRBV6-5	TRBJ1-2	.	many	CASSYGRQSPVGYTF	TGTGCCAGCAGTTACGGGAGACAATCTCCGGTAGGCTACACCTTC
TRBV12-3/TRBV12-4	TRBJ1-6	TRBD1	.	CASSNTGDSPRHF	TGTGCCAGCAGTAACACAGGGGATTCACCCCGCCACTTT
TRBV6-2/TRBV6-3	TRBJ1-1	.	few	CASSYSSGRTDTEAFF	TGTGCCAGCAGTTACTCCAGTGGCAGAACGGACACTGAAGCTTTCTTT
TRBV2	TRBJ2-3	.	few	CASSDRGSSTDTQYF	TGTGCCAGCAGTGATAGGGGATCTAGCACAGATACGCAGTATTTT
TRBV20-1	TRBJ2-7	.	many	CSASVAFSYEQYF	TGCAGTGCTAGTGTCGCATTTTCCTACGAGCAGTACTTC
TRBV7-2	TRBJ1-1	TRBD1	.	CASSERQGTNTEAFF	TGTGCCAGCAGCGAGAGACAGGGGACGAACACTGAAGCTTTCTTT
TRBV5-1	TRBJ1-4	TRBD1	.	CASSVSGTGNEKLFF	TGCGCCAGCAGCGTGAGCGGGACAGGGAATGAAAAACTGTTTTTT
TRBV6-2/TRBV6-3	TRBJ1-1	.	few	CASSYWPEAEAFF	TGTGCCAGCAGTTATTGGCCGGAGGCTGAAGCTTTCTTT
TRBV16	TRBJ2-4	.	many	CASSQSVQGSSQDIQYF	TGTGCCAGCAGCCAATCTGTTCAGGGGTCCTCCCAAGACATTCAGTACTTC
TRBV11-1	TRBJ2-2	.	few	CASRTRATGELFF	TGTGCCAGCAGGACTAGAGCCACCGGGGAGCTGTTTTTT
TRBV30	TRBJ1-2	.	many	CAGTGPYGYTF	TGTGCCGGTACCGGGCCCTATGGCTACACCTTC
TRBV6-2/TRBV6-3	TRBJ1-5	.	many	CASRGTSSNQPQHF	TGTGCCAGCAGGGGTACCAGTAGCAATCAGCCCCAGCATTTT
TRBV20-1	TRBJ1-6	.	.	CSARETAGDNSPLHF	TGCAGTGCTAGAGAGACGGCGGGAGATAATTCACCCCTCCACTTT
TRBV9	TRBJ2-7	.	.	CASSQPAGIDEQYF	TGTGCCAGCAGCCAGCCGGCAGGGATCGACGAGCAGTACTTC
TRBV20-1	TRBJ2-5	.	many	CSASFETQYF	TGCAGTGCTAGTTTCGAGACCCAGTACTTC